This T cell receptor (beta chain) was sequenced for a study of tumor and adjacent non-tumor tissue in lung cancer. This clonotype was seen repeatedly, ten times or more. Antigen specificity is unknown. CDR1 is DFQATT and CDR2 is SNEGSKA in the germline V gene (reference sequence). Trimming took off 4 bases at V and 4 bases at J, with 5 bases between the two ends. This CDR3 comprises 12 residues. Findings of the study overall: Significantly higher TCR diversity was found in tumor than normal lung. Tumor repertoires had a smaller top 100 clone share than normal lung.

This sample's RNA came from whole unsorted tissue. Three rounds of nested PCR, following a modified ARM-PCR protocol, produced the TCRbeta library. TCRdb ran MiXCR on the multiplex PCR reads and lists one entry per CDR3 protein. The sample includes under 150,000 distinct CDR3 sequences, approximately 64% of them seen just once. Sample: lung tumor tissue. This TCR derives from a man aged 55 to 69 with small cell lung cancer. The chain employs TRBV20-1 and TRBJ2-6; D is uncertain. In DNA, the CDR3 is TGCAGTGCTACTGGCGGGGCCAACGTCCTGACTTTC. It is translated as CSATGGANVLTF.